This entry describes one T cell receptor beta chain. This entry belongs to a study of T cell responses to AZD1222 COVID-19 vaccine. In germline, CDR1 is SNHLY, CDR2 FYNNEI. Trimming removed 6 bases from V and 6 bases from J; junction bases left unmatched: 15. This CDR3 has 16 amino acids. Produced via immunoSEQ multiplex PCR; TCRdb's table is partial and in-frame only. The repertoire holds 95,000 to 150,000 clones, with 70% to 90% as singletons. This chain uses TRBV2 with TRBJ2-7, with 9 bases matching TRBD2. The material sequenced was peripheral blood, taken on day 0 of AZD1222 vaccination. The clonotype was recovered from an adult in good health. This chain's CDR3 is CASRFGASGNRGEQYF. The CDR3 DNA reads as TGTGCCAGCAGGTTCGGGGCTAGCGGGAACCGGGGCGAGCAGTACTTC.